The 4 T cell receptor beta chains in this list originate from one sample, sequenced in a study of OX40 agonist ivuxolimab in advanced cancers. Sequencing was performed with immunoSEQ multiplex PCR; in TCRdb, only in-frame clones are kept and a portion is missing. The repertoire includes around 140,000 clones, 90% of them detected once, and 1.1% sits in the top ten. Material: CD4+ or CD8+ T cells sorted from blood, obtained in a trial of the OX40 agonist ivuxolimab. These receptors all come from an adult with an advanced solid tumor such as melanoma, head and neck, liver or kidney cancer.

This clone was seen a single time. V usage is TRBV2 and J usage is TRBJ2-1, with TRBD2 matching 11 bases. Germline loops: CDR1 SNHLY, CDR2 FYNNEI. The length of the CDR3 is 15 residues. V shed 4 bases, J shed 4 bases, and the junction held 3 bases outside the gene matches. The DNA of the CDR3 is TGTGCCAGCAGTGGCAGACTAGCGGGATACAATGAGCAGTTCTTC. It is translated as CASSGRLAGYNEQFF.

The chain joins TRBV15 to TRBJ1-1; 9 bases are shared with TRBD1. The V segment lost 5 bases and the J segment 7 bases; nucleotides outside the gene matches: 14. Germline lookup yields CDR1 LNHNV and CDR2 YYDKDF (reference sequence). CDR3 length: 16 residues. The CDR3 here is CATSGGTGLIRDEAFF. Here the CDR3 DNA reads TGTGCCACCAGCGGTGGGACAGGGCTAATCCGGGATGAAGCTTTCTTT. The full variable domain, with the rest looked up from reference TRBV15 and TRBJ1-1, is DAMVIQNPRYQVTQFGKPVTLSCSQTLNHNVMYWYQQKSSQAPKLLFHYYDKDFNNEADTPDNFQSRRPNTSFCFLDIRSPGLGDTAMYLCATSGGTGLIRDEAFFGQGTRLTVV.

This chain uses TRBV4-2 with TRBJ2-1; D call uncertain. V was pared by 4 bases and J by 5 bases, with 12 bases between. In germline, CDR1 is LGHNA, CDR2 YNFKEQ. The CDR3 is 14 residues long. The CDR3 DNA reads TGTGCCAGCAGCCCCCTGGTTTGGGACAATGAGCAGTTCTTC. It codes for CASSPLVWDNEQFF.

For the CDR3, the DNA is TGTGCCAGCAGCTGGACAGAGAACACTGAAGCTTTCTTT. This translates into CASSWTENTEAFF. The J gene is TRBJ1-1, the V gene TRBV7-9; the D gene is possibly TRBD1 (6 bases). Per the germline V gene, CDR1 is SEHNR and CDR2 is FQNEAQ (reference sequence). This CDR3 is built from 13 residues. V lost 4 bases and J lost 1, with 7 bases in between.